Sequencing of this T cell receptor beta chain was carried out in a study of T cells in Graves' hyperthyroidism and ophthalmopathy. Study at large: Blood was drawn when the patient was first diagnosed and still untreated.

Germline CDR1 is GTSNPN and CDR2 is SVGIG (reference sequence). The CDR3 runs to 13 residues. Trimming removed 0 bases from V and 1 base from J, with 5 bases in between. Amplified regions were TCR beta CDR3 sequences from RNA transcripts. Researchers ran a first-round RT-PCR on the TCR CDR3 using the HTBI primer set. Using its own MiXCR run on the multiplex PCR reads, TCRdb lists one record per CDR3 protein. Of 250,000 to 300,000 distinct CDR3 sequences listed, less than 15% were seen once; the top ten hold 7% to 8.5%. Study-wide findings and caveats: Ophthalmopathy and stable hyperthyroidism were told apart by a 13 V-J model. Most thyroid clonotypes with frequency above 0.001 were detected in blood.

The sample holds many counts of this clonotype. Its antigen is undetermined. The receptor comes from a woman aged 25-40 years with Graves' hyperthyroidism that later progressed to Graves' ophthalmopathy. The chain uses TRBV30 and TRBJ2-3, with no clear D. Sequencing was done on a sample of blood. This CDR3 reads CAWSVGGTDTQYF. The CDR3 nucleotides are TGTGCCTGGAGTGTTGGGGGCACAGATACGCAGTATTTT.